Below, 8 T cell receptor beta chains from the same sample are listed, as sequenced in a study of regulatory T cells in long-lasting Graves disease. With iRepertoire HTBI primers and Arm-PCR of CDR3 regions, TCR beta libraries were built. MiXCR, applied by TCRdb to the multiplex PCR reads, yields one record per CDR3 protein. The table has 250,000 or so distinct CDR3 sequences, just over 20% seen once; the top ten hold approximately 15%. Time point defined: newly diagnosed GD, antithyroid drugs for less than 3 months. Extracted PBMC RNA gave rise to the TCR library. Sample: peripheral blood mononuclear cells (PBMCs), taken at new diagnosis, from a patient treated with antithyroid drugs. These receptor sequences come from a female donor with Graves disease.

CDR3 protein: CASSQWRNEKLFF. The DNA of the CDR3 is TGTGCCAGCAGCCAATGGAGGAATGAAAAACTGTTTTTT. This chain uses TRBV3-1 with TRBJ1-4; D remains ambiguous. V dropped 2 bases and J dropped 5 bases, with 6 bases sitting between them. CDR1 and CDR2 from the germline V gene are LGHDT and YNNKEL (reference sequence). This CDR3 spans 13 amino acids.

This clonotype came up many times. The chain carries TRBV4-2 and TRBJ2-1; D gene unclear. V lost 1 base and J 9 bases, leaving 10 bases between the germline ends. The CDR3 has 13 amino acids. CDR1 is LGHNA, CDR2 YNFKEQ, per germline. This CDR3 reads CASSQVLSGEQFF. CDR3 DNA: TGTGCCAGCAGCCAAGTGTTGAGTGGTGAGCAGTTCTTC.

This clonotype was seen ten or more times. The gene calls are TRBV6-1 and TRBJ2-7; TRBD2 might be the D (8 bases). V was shortened by 7 bases and J by 5 bases, with 15 bases between the two germline ends. This CDR3 is built from 13 residues. Germline V gene lookup returns CDR1 MNHNS and CDR2 SASEGT. The CDR3 DNA is TGTGCCAGCACGGGAGGGACAGCGCACGAGCAGTACTTC. Encoded protein: CASTGGTAHEQYF.

This clonotype has a count of ten or more. This chain joins TRBV18 and TRBJ1-1, with D possibly matching TRBD1 (5 bases). The V end was cut by 1 base, the J end by 2 bases, with 8 bases between. CDR3 length equals 14 residues. Germline V lookup: CDR1 KGHSH, CDR2 LQKENI. The CDR3 DNA reads TGTGCCAGCTCACCACTGGGGCCTAACACTGAAGCTTTCTTT. Translation gives CASSPLGPNTEAFF.

A few counts support this clonotype. This chain connects TRBV9 to TRBJ1-4; tentative D call: TRBD1 (6 bases). V lost 0 bases to trimming and J lost 6 bases, with 9 bases between them. The CDR3 extends over 14 amino acids. The V gene's germline CDR1 is SGDLS and CDR2 YYNGEE. CDR3 amino acids: CASSVGTGHEKLFF. The CDR3 DNA reads TGTGCCAGCAGCGTAGGCACAGGGCATGAAAAACTGTTTTTT. The full variable domain, rest sourced from reference TRBV9 and TRBJ1-4, is DSGVTQTPKHLITATGQRVTLRCSPRSGDLSVYWYQQSLDQGLQFLIQYYNGEERAKGNILERFSAQQFPDLHSELNLSSLELGDSALYFCASSVGTGHEKLFFGSGTQLSVL.

The sample holds many counts of this clonotype. The chain carries TRBV12-3 or TRBV12-4 and TRBJ2-1; 14 bases map to TRBD2. Trimming took 5 bases from V and 7 from J; bases not matched to a gene: 10. The CDR3 runs to 17 residues. CDR3 amino acids: CASSPRLAGGPENEQFF. The CDR3 region has the DNA TGTGCCAGCAGTCCTAGACTAGCGGGAGGGCCTGAGAATGAGCAGTTCTTC.

This clonotype was detected only a few times. This chain connects TRBV5-1 to TRBJ2-2; no definite D call. The germline CDR1 and CDR2 sequences are SGHRS and YFSETQ. The germline V and J ends were trimmed by 4 bases and 0 bases, with 13 bases remaining between them. CDR3 size: 16 residues. CDR3 coding DNA: TGCGCCAGCAGCCCAACTCCGATCGCGAACACCGGGGAGCTGTTTTTT. Translating it yields CASSPTPIANTGELFF.

Only a few counts were recorded for this clonotype. A much larger clone lies one base from this, so it may be a read error. The chain uses TRBV7-2 and TRBJ2-2; D is unresolved. V dropped 11 bases and J dropped 3 bases, with 16 bases sitting between them. The CDR3 runs 14 residues. Looked up from germline, CDR1 is SGHTA and CDR2 is FQGNSA. The CDR3 DNA reads as TGTGCCGTTGGTCTGGGGTGCGACACCGGGGAGCTGTTTTTT. Encoded protein: CAVGLGCDTGELFF. Based on the CDR3 plus reference TRBV7-2 and TRBJ2-2, the full variable domain is GAGVSQSPSNKVTEKGKDVELRCDPISGHTALYWYRQSLGQGLEFLIYFQGNSAPDKSGLPSDRFSAERTGGSVSTLTIQRTQQEDSAVYLCAVGLGCDTGELFFGEGSRLTVL.